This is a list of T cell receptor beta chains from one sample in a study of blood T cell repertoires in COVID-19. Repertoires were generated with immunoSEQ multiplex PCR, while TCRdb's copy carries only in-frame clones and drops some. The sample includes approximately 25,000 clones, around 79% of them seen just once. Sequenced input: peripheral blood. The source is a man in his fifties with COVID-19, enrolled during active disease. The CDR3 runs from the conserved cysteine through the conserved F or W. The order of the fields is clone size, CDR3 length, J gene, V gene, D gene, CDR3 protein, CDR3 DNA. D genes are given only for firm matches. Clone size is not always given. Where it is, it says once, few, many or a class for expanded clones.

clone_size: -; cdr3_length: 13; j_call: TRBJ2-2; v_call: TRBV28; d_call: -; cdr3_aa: CASRAGGTGELFF; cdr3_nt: TGTGCCAGCAGAGCCGGGGGAACCGGGGAGCTGTTTTTT
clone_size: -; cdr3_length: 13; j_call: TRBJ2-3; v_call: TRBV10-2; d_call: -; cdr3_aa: CASSESTRGTQYF; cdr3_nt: TGCGCCAGCAGTGAGTCGACTCGGGGGACGCAGTATTTT
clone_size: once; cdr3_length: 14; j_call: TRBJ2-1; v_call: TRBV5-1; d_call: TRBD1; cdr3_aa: CASSRIGGAYEQFF; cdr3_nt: TGCGCCAGCAGCCGCATAGGGGGCGCGTATGAGCAGTTCTTC
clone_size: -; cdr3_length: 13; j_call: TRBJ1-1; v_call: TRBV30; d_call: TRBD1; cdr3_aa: CAWRTGLNTEAFF; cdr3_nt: TGTGCCTGGAGGACAGGGCTCAACACTGAAGCTTTCTTT
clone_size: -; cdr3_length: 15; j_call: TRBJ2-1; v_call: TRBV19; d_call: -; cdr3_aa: CASSNLASVYNEQFF; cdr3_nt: TGTGCCAGTAGTAATTTAGCTAGCGTCTACAATGAGCAGTTCTTC
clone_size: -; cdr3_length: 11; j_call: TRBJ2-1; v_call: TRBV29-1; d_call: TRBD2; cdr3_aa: CSAGRDSGRFF; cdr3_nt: TGCAGCGCCGGGAGGGATAGCGGTAGGTTCTTC
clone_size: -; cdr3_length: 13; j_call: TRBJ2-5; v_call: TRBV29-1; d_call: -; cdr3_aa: CSVEGRGSETQYF; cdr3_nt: TGCAGCGTCGAAGGGCGGGGTTCAGAGACCCAGTACTTC
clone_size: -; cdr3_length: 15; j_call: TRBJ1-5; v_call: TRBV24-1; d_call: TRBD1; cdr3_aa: CATSEKTGRGQPQHF; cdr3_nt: TGTGCCACCAGTGAGAAGACAGGGAGAGGTCAGCCCCAGCATTTT
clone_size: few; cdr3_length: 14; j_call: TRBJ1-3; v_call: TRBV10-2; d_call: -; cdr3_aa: CASSESTGGNTIYF; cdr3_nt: TGCGCCAGCAGTGAGTCGACGGGGGGAAACACCATATATTTT
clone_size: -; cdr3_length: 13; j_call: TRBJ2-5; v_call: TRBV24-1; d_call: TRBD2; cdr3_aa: CATRGLAEETQYF; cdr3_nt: TGTGCCACCAGGGGACTAGCGGAAGAGACCCAGTACTTC
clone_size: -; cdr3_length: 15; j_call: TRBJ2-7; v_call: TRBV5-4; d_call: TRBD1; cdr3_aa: CASSLAGQHGYEQYF; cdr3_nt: TGTGCCAGCAGCTTGGCGGGACAGCATGGATACGAGCAGTACTTC
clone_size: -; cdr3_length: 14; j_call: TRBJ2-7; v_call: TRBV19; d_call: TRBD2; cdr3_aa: CASSKATSGHEQYF; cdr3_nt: TGTGCCAGTAGTAAGGCGACTAGCGGCCACGAGCAGTACTTC
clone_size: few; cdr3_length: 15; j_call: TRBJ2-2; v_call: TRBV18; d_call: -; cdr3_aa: CASSPILDSTGELFF; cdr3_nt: TGTGCCAGCTCACCAATTTTGGACAGCACCGGGGAGCTGTTTTTT
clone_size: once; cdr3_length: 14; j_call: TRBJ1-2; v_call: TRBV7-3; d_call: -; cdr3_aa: CASSLTAGDPGYTF; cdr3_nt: TGTGCCAGCAGCTTAACCGCAGGGGATCCGGGCTACACCTTC
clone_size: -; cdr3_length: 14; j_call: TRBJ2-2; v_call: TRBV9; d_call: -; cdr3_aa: CASSGQSNTGELFF; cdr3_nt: TGTGCCAGCAGCGGACAGTCGAACACCGGGGAGCTGTTTTTT
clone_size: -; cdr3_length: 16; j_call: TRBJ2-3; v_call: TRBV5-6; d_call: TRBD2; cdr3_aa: CASSLYPSGSSDTQYF; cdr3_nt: TGTGCCAGCAGCTTGTACCCCAGCGGGAGTTCAGATACGCAGTATTTT
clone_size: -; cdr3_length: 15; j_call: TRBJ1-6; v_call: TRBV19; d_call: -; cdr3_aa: CASSRGKEPNSPLHF; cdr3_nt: TGTGCCAGTAGTCGGGGGAAGGAACCTAATTCACCCCTCCACTTT
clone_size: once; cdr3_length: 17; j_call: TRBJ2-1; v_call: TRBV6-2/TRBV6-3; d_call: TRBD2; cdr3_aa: CASSPPLTSAPYNEQFF; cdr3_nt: TGTGCCAGCAGCCCTCCCCTAACTAGCGCCCCCTACAATGAGCAGTTCTTC
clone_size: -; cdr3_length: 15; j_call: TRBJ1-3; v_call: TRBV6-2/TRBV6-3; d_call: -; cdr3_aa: CASSYFQGSGNTIYF; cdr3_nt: TGTGCCAGCAGTTATTTCCAGGGCTCCGGAAACACCATATATTTT
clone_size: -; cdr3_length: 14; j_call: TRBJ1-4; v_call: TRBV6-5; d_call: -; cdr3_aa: CASRRTAGGEKLFF; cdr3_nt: TGTGCCAGCAGGAGGACGGCCGGGGGTGAAAAACTGTTTTTT
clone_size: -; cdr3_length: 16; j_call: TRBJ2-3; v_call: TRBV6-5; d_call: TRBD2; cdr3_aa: CASSYGLAGGTDTQYF; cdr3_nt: TGTGCCAGCAGTTACGGACTAGCGGGCGGCACAGATACGCAGTATTTT
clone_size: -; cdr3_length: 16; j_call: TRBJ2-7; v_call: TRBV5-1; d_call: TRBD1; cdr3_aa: CASSLGIGGLVYEQYF; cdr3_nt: TGCGCCAGCAGCTTGGGGATAGGGGGCTTAGTCTACGAGCAGTACTTC
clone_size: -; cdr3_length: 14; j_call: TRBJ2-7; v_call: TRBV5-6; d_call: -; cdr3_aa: CASSLTGNSYEQYF; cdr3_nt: TGTGCCAGCAGCTTGACAGGGAACTCCTACGAGCAGTACTTC
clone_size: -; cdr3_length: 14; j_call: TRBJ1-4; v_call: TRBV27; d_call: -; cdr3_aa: CASGLGLSPEKLFF; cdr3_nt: TGTGCCAGCGGACTGGGACTGTCGCCAGAAAAACTGTTTTTT
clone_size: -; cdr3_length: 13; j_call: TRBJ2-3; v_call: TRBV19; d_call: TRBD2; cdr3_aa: CASSGRAGNTQYF; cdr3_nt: TGTGCCAGTAGCGGGAGGGCCGGGAATACGCAGTATTTT
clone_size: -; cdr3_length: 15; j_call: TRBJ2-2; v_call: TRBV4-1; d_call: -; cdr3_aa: CASSQAGFATGELFF; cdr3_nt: TGCGCCAGCAGCCAAGCGGGGTTTGCCACCGGGGAGCTGTTTTTT
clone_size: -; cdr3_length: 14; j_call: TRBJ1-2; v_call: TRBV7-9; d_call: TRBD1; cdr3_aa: CASSTTGVLKGYTF; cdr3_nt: TGTGCCAGCAGCACGACAGGGGTGTTGAAGGGCTACACCTTC
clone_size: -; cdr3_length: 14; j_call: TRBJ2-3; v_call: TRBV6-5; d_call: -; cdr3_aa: CASQWTTGKDTQYF; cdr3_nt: TGTGCCAGCCAATGGACAACTGGGAAAGATACGCAGTATTTT
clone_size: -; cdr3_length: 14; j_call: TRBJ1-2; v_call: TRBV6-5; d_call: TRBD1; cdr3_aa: CASSTGQGGYGYTF; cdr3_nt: TGTGCCAGCAGTACCGGACAGGGAGGCTATGGCTACACCTTC
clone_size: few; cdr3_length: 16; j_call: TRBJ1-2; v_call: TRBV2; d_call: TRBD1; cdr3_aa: CASSPRTGRGNYGYTF; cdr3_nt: TGTGCCAGCAGTCCGAGGACAGGAAGGGGTAACTATGGCTACACCTTC
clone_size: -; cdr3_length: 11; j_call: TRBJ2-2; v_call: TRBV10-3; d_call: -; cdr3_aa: CAIQNTGELFF; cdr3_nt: TGTGCCATCCAGAACACCGGGGAGCTGTTTTTT
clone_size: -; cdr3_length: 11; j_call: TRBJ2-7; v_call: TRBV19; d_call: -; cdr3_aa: CASRQGYEQYF; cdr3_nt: TGTGCCAGTAGACAGGGTTACGAGCAGTACTTC
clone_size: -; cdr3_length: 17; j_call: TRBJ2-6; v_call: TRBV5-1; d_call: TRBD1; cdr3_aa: CASSSGQGAAGANVLTF; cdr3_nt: TGCGCCAGCAGCTCGGGACAGGGGGCGGCTGGGGCCAACGTCCTGACTTTC
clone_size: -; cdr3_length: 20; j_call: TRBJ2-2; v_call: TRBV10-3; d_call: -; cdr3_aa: CAISAPRGRGATANTGELFF; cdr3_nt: TGTGCCATCAGTGCTCCCCGTGGCAGGGGAGCCACCGCGAACACCGGGGAGCTGTTTTTT
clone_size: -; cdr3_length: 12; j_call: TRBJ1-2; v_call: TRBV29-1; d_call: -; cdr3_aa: CSVVSGDYGYTF; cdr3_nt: TGCAGCGTTGTTTCAGGGGACTATGGCTACACCTTC
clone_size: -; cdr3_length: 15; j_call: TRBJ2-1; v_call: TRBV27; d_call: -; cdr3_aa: CASSFGDITYNEQFF; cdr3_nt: TGTGCCAGCAGTTTTGGCGACATAACATACAATGAGCAGTTCTTC
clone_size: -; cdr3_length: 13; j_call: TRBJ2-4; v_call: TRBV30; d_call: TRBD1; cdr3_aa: CAWKYRQTGGKYF; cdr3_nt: TGTGCCTGGAAATATCGGCAGACAGGGGGCAAGTACTTC
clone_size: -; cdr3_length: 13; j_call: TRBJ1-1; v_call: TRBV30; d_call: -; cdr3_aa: CAWSANLNTEAFF; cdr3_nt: TGTGCCTGGAGTGCGAACTTGAACACTGAAGCTTTCTTT
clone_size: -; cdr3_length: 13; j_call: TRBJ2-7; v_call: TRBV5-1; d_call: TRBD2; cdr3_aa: CASGREGDYEQYF; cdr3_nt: TGCGCCAGCGGTCGGGAGGGAGACTACGAGCAGTACTTC
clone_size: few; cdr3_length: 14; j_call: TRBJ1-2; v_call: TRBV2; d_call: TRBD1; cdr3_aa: CASSRTGESYGYTF; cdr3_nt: TGTGCCAGCAGCCGGACAGGGGAATCCTATGGCTACACCTTC
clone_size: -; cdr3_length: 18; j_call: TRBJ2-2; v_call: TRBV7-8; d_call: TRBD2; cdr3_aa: CASSLARQIAGGTGELFF; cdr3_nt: TGTGCCAGCAGCTTAGCGCGTCAGATAGCGGGAGGCACCGGGGAGCTGTTTTTT
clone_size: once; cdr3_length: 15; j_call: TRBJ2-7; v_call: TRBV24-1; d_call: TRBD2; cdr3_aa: CATSDPTSGSIEQYF; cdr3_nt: TGTGCCACCAGTGACCCCACTAGCGGGAGCATCGAGCAGTACTTC
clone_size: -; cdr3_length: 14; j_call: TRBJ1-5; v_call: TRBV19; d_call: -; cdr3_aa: CASNGESGNQPQHF; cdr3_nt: TGTGCCAGTAACGGGGAATCGGGCAATCAGCCCCAGCATTTT
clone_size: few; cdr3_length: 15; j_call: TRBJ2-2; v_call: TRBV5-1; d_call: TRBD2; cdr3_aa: CASSLREDLSGELFF; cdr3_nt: TGCGCCAGCAGCTTGCGGGAGGATTTGTCCGGGGAGCTGTTTTTT
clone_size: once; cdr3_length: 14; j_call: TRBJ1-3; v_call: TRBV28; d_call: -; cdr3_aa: CASRLQGLGNTIYF; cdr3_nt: TGTGCCAGCAGATTACAGGGCCTTGGAAACACCATATATTTT
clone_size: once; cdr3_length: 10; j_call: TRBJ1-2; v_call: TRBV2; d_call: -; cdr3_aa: CASAVDGYTF; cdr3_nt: TGTGCCAGCGCAGTTGATGGCTACACCTTC
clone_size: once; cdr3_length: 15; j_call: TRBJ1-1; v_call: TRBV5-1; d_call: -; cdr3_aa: CASSSLTDMNTEAFF; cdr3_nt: TGCGCCAGCAGCAGTCTGACAGATATGAACACTGAAGCTTTCTTT
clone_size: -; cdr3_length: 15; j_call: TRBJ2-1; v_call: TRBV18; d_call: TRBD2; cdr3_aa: CASSRTSGRGSEQFF; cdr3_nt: TGTGCCAGCTCTCGGACTAGCGGGAGGGGAAGTGAGCAGTTCTTC
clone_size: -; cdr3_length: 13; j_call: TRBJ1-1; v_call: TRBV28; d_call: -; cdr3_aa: CASSRGGVTEAFF; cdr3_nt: TGTGCCAGCAGTCGGGGTGGGGTAACTGAAGCTTTCTTT
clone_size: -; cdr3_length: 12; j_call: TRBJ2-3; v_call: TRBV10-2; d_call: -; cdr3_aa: CASSESGNTQYF; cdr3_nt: TGCGCCAGCAGTGAGTCGGGCAATACGCAGTATTTT
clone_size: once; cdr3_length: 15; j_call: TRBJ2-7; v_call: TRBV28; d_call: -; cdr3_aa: CASSLSAGALSEQYF; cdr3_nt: TGTGCCAGCAGTTTATCGGCAGGGGCCCTCTCCGAGCAGTACTTC
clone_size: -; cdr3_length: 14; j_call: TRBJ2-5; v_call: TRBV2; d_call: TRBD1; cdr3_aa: CASRATGMSETQYF; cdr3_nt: TGTGCCAGCAGGGCGACAGGGATGTCAGAGACCCAGTACTTC
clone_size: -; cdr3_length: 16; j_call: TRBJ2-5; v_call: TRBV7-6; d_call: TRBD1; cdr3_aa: CASSFRGQGVPETQYF; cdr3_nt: TGTGCCAGCAGCTTTAGGGGACAGGGAGTCCCAGAGACCCAGTACTTC
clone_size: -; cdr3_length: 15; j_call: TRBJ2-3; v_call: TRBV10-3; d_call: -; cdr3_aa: CAISPLASSTDTQYF; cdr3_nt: TGTGCCATCAGTCCGTTAGCTTCGAGCACAGATACGCAGTATTTT
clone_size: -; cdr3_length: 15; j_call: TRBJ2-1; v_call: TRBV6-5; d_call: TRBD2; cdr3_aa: CASSYSSGTYNEQFF; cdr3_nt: TGTGCCAGCAGTTACTCCAGCGGGACGTACAATGAGCAGTTCTTC
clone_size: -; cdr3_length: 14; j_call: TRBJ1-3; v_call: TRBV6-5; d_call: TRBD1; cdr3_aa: CATDRDYSGNTIYF; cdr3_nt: TGTGCCACTGACAGGGATTACTCCGGAAACACCATATATTTT
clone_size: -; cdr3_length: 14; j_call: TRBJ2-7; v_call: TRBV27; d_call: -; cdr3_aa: CASSLQGHSYEQYF; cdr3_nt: TGTGCCAGCAGTTTACAGGGTCACTCCTACGAGCAGTACTTC